Below, 25 T cell receptor beta chains from the same sample are listed, as sequenced in a study of CD8 T cells in ankylosing spondylitis. MiXCR, run by TCRdb on the 5' RACE reads, gives a single entry per CDR3 protein. The data hold around 130,000 distinct CDR3 sequences, with 7% observed a single time. The sequenced sample consisted of blood, either unsorted or a sorted T cell fraction (not recorded which). The source is a male donor with ankylosing spondylitis or in good health (not recorded which).

There are many counts of this clonotype. The chain carries TRBV5-1 and TRBJ2-1; 12 bases map to TRBD2. CDR3 length: 15 amino acids. J lost 8 bases, V lost 2 bases, and 5 bases had no gene match. Germline CDR1 SGHRS, CDR2 YFSETQ. The CDR3 sequence is CASSLLTSGGDEQFF. The DNA of the CDR3 is TGCGCCAGCAGCTTACTGACTAGCGGGGGAGATGAGCAGTTCTTC. Combining the CDR3 with reference TRBV5-1 and TRBJ2-1 gives the whole variable domain KAGVTQTPRYLIKTRGQQVTLSCSPISGHRSVSWYQQTPGQGLQFLFEYFSETQRNKGNFPGRFSGRQFSNSRSEMNVSTLELGDSALYLCASSLLTSGGDEQFFGPGTRLTVL.

The chain joins TRBV7-6 to TRBJ2-1; TRBD1 aligns across 7 bases. With V trimmed by 2 bases and J by 7 bases, 8 bases remained unmatched. Germline V gives CDR1 SGHVS, CDR2 FNYEAQ. The CDR3 is made up of 15 amino acids. CDR3 sequence reads: CASSLPGTGANEQFF. Written as DNA, the CDR3 is TGTGCCAGCAGCTTACCGGGAACAGGGGCAAATGAGCAGTTCTTC. The whole variable domain, remainder taken from reference TRBV7-6 and TRBJ2-1, is GAGVSQSPRYKVTKRGQDVALRCDPISGHVSLYWYRQALGQGPEFLTYFNYEAQQDKSGLPNDRFSAERPEGSISTLTIQRTEQRDSAMYRCASSLPGTGANEQFFGPGTRLTVL.

In its sample, this clonotype was seen many times. The chain carries TRBV20-1 and TRBJ2-1, with 13 bases matching TRBD2. Losses at the gene ends were 6 bases for V and 5 bases for J; bases not matched to a gene: 7. The CDR3 covers 15 residues. The V gene's germline CDR1 is DFQATT and CDR2 SNEGSKA (reference sequence). In nucleotides, the CDR3 is TGCAGTGCCCACCTCGGACTAGCGGGAGACAATGAGCAGTTCTTC. Encoded protein: CSAHLGLAGDNEQFF.

This clonotype was counted at least ten times. V is TRBV5-1 and J is TRBJ2-1; 12 bases align to TRBD2. Germline CDR1 is SGHRS and CDR2 is YFSETQ. The CDR3 consists of 16 residues. V lost 1 base to trimming and J lost 7 bases; unmatched junction nucleotides: 6. CDR3 bases: TGCGCCAGCAGCTTGACCCGACTAGCGGGGGAAAATGAGCAGTTCTTC. It codes for CASSLTRLAGENEQFF.

This clonotype has ten or more counts. This chain joins TRBV7-2 and TRBJ2-7; D not resolved. The CDR3 is 13 amino acids. Germline assignment: CDR1 SGHTA and CDR2 FQGNSA. Trimming removed 3 bases from V and 4 bases from J, with 10 bases in between. The CDR3 protein is CASSLAILYEQYF. In DNA form, the CDR3 reads TGTGCCAGCAGCTTGGCCATCCTATACGAGCAGTACTTC. The variable domain in full, completed from reference TRBV7-2 and TRBJ2-7, reads GAGVSQSPSNKVTEKGKDVELRCDPISGHTALYWYRQSLGQGLEFLIYFQGNSAPDKSGLPSDRFSAERTGGSVSTLTIQRTQQEDSAVYLCASSLAILYEQYFGPGTRLTVT.

The V call is TRBV7-9, the J call TRBJ1-1; the D is unclear. The germline CDR1 and CDR2 sequences are SEHNR and FQNEAQ (reference sequence). V was clipped by 5 bases and J by 1 base, with 14 bases between them. This CDR3 is built from 15 residues. DNA of the CDR3: TGTGCCAGCAGCCGAATCGGACGGAAGAACACTGAAGCTTTCTTT. Protein product: CASSRIGRKNTEAFF.

This clonotype occurred many times. The rearrangement links TRBV5-1 to TRBJ2-1; the match to TRBD1 covers 7 bases. The CDR3 has 15 residues. CDR1 and CDR2 from the germline V gene are SGHRS and YFSETQ. With 2 bases clipped from V and 7 bases from J, the junction kept 9 bases outside the gene matches. CDR3 sequence: CASSFRQGRRNEQFF. CDR3 DNA: TGCGCCAGCAGCTTCAGACAGGGACGGCGGAATGAGCAGTTCTTC.

This clonotype was picked up many times. J is TRBJ1-5 and V is TRBV28; the D is unclear. The V end was cut by 6 bases, the J end by 11 bases, with 14 bases between. The CDR3 extends over 12 amino acids. Looked up from germline, CDR1 is MDHEN and CDR2 is SYDVKM. The CDR3 reads CASREYGTAQHF. DNA of the CDR3: TGTGCCAGCAGAGAGTACGGAACAGCCCAGCATTTT.

This clonotype was detected many times. V is TRBV5-1 and J is TRBJ1-2, with D maybe TRBD1 (5 bases). This CDR3 contains 14 residues. The germline gives CDR1 SGHRS, CDR2 YFSETQ. V was trimmed by 4 bases and J by 7 bases, leaving 17 bases between them. The CDR3 loop is CASSTGTTESGYTF. CDR3 nucleotide sequence: TGCGCCAGCAGCACCGGGACCACCGAGTCTGGCTACACCTTC.

The chain has TRBV30 and TRBJ2-3, with 9 positions matching TRBD2. The germline V gene encodes CDR1 GTSNPN and CDR2 SVGIG (reference sequence). V shed 2 bases and J 4 bases; nucleotides not matched to a gene: 13. This CDR3 is 17 amino acids long. For the CDR3, the DNA is TGTGCCTGGAGTATTGCGGGGGGGCAAAGTTTTCCAGATACGCAGTATTTT. Encoded protein: CAWSIAGGQSFPDTQYF.

This clonotype was observed at least ten times. The J gene is TRBJ2-7, the V gene TRBV7-9; 9 nucleotides line up with TRBD2. Germline CDR1 is SEHNR and CDR2 is FQNEAQ (reference sequence). This CDR3 is built from 15 residues. The ends lost 6 bases at V and 0 bases at J; junction bases unmatched: 6. CDR3 sequence: CASSRSGSGSYEQYF. DNA for the CDR3: TGTGCCAGCAGTCGTAGCGGGAGCGGCTCCTACGAGCAGTACTTC. The full variable domain, with the rest looked up from reference TRBV7-9 and TRBJ2-7, is DTGVSQNPRHKITKRGQNVTFRCDPISEHNRLYWYRQTLGQGPEFLTYFQNEAQLEKSRLLSDRFSAERPKGSFSTLEIQRTEQGDSAMYLCASSRSGSGSYEQYFGPGTRLTVT.

This rearrangement joins TRBV30 to TRBJ1-5; unclear D gene. The CDR3 covers 13 residues. Germline CDR1 is GTSNPN and CDR2 is SVGIG (reference sequence). The V and J ends lost 0 bases and 1 base respectively, with 4 bases between them. Written as DNA, the CDR3 is TGTGCCTGGAGTGTAGAAAGCAATCAGCCCCAGCATTTT. Its protein product is CAWSVESNQPQHF.

This clonotype has a count of ten or more. The chain employs TRBV18 and TRBJ1-2; D unresolved. The CDR3 totals 12 residues. Trimming took 7 bases from V and 4 from J, leaving 10 bases between them. CDR1 and CDR2 (germline): KGHSH, LQKENI. The CDR3 is CASFDGLYGYTF. CDR3 sequence (DNA): TGTGCCAGCTTCGACGGGCTCTATGGCTACACCTTC.

This clonotype came up many times. The chain is built from TRBV5-6 and TRBJ2-5; D is perhaps TRBD1 or TRBD2 (5 bases each). Germline V lookup: CDR1 SGHDT, CDR2 YYEEEE. With 1 base removed from V and 1 base from J, the gap between germline ends came to 14 bases. This CDR3 is built from 16 residues. The CDR3 here is CASSLLVGDPQETQYF. DNA for the CDR3: TGTGCCAGCAGCTTGCTGGTCGGGGACCCCCAAGAGACCCAGTACTTC.

This clonotype has a count of ten or more. The gene calls are TRBV29-1 and TRBJ2-3; D tentatively reads TRBD1 or TRBD2 (5 bases each). The V gene's germline CDR1 is SQVTM and CDR2 ANQGSEA. Trimming left V 7 bases short and J 6 bases short, with 17 bases between. This CDR3 has 13 amino acids. The CDR3 nucleotides read TGCAGCGGAGGGACCCGGCTGGCTGATACGCAGTATTTT. Amino acids: CSGGTRLADTQYF.

This clonotype was counted ten times or more. This chain uses TRBV20-1 with TRBJ2-7, with 9 bases aligning to TRBD1. This CDR3 has 12 residues. Germline V gene data show CDR1 as DFQATT and CDR2 as SNEGSKA (reference sequence). Here the CDR3 DNA reads TGCAGGACCGAGGGACAGGGACACGAGCAGTACTTC. It codes for CRTEGQGHEQYF.

The sample holds many counts of this clonotype. The CDR3 nucleotides are TGCGCCAGTGCCCGAGACAGAGATGGCTACACCTTC. Protein sequence: CASARDRDGYTF. V gene TRBV5-1 combines with J gene TRBJ1-2, with D perhaps TRBD1 (5 bases). The CDR3 runs to 12 residues. Germline V gene lookup returns CDR1 SGHRS and CDR2 YFSETQ. Trimming took off 8 bases at V and 6 bases at J, with 14 bases between the two ends.

This clonotype occurred many times. The chain employs TRBV7-2 and TRBJ2-3; D may match TRBD1 or TRBD2 (6 bases each). Trimming removed 5 bases at V and 4 bases at J, with 13 bases between. The V gene's germline CDR1 is SGHTA and CDR2 FQGNSA. The CDR3 is 14 amino acids. The DNA for the CDR3 is TGTGCCAGCAGCGCCGACAGGAGGGCAGATACGCAGTATTTT. Translated, it gives CASSADRRADTQYF.

This rearrangement joins TRBV28 to TRBJ1-4; 10 bases are shared with TRBD1. V lost 6 bases, J lost 6 bases, and 7 bases stayed unmatched. This CDR3 spans 15 amino acids. Per germline, CDR1 MDHEN and CDR2 SYDVKM. CDR3: CASRIPGQGYEKLFF. For the CDR3, the DNA is TGTGCCAGCAGAATCCCGGGACAGGGGTATGAAAAACTGTTTTTT.

This clonotype was seen at least ten times. The genes are TRBV20-1 and TRBJ2-2; possibly TRBD1 for D (6 bases). The CDR3 sequence is 15 residues long. CDR1 and CDR2 (germline): DFQATT, SNEGSKA (reference sequence). Trimming removed 3 bases from V and 5 bases from J, with 16 bases in between. CDR3 protein: CSASLWQGKTGELFF. The CDR3 DNA sequence: TGCAGTGCTAGCCTTTGGCAGGGGAAAACCGGGGAGCTGTTTTTT.

At least ten counts were recorded for this clonotype. The gene calls are TRBV3-1 and TRBJ1-2; D is unclear. The CDR3 length is 18 residues. Trimming left V 0 bases short and J 0 bases short, with 17 bases between. Germline V gene sequence: CDR1 LGHDT, CDR2 YNNKEL (reference sequence). CDR3 in amino acids: CASSQDSLWAGTNYGYTF. As DNA, the CDR3 is TGTGCCAGCAGCCAAGATTCTCTGTGGGCAGGAACTAACTATGGCTACACCTTC.

This clonotype was detected many times. The chain employs TRBV4-1 and TRBJ2-3, with TRBD2 identical over 9 bases. This CDR3 has 18 residues. The germline CDR1 and CDR2 sequences are MGHRA and YSYEKL. The trim removed 0 bases at V and 3 bases at J, leaving 10 bases unmatched. CDR3 loop: CASSQDRWAGGGTDTQYF. For the CDR3, the DNA is TGCGCCAGCAGCCAAGATAGGTGGGCGGGGGGGGGTACAGATACGCAGTATTTT.

This clonotype has ten or more counts. The rearrangement joins TRBV5-1 to TRBJ2-5; 9 bases fit TRBD1. From germline, CDR1 is SGHRS and CDR2 YFSETQ. The CDR3 spans 15 residues. V was clipped by 0 bases and J by 5 bases; unmatched bases: 5. The CDR3 nucleotides are TGCGCCAGCAGCTTGGCCCCGGACAGGGGTGAGACCCAGTACTTC. This gives the protein CASSLAPDRGETQYF.

Regarding this clonotype: A much larger clone sits a single nucleotide away, making a read error possible. The rearrangement joins TRBV7-7 to TRBJ2-3; D not certain. The CDR3 runs 14 residues. Germline CDR1 reads SSHAT; CDR2 reads FNYEAQ (reference sequence). The CDR3 DNA sequence: TGTGCCAGCGGCCCAAGCTTATATACAGTTACGCAGTATTTT. Encoded protein: CASGPSLYTVTQYF.

Ten or more counts support this clonotype. The V and J genes are TRBV5-1 and TRBJ2-7; weak D call: TRBD1 (6 bases). This CDR3 contains 16 residues. CDR1 is SGHRS and CDR2 is YFSETQ in the germline V gene. V lost 0 bases and J 4 bases, leaving 17 bases between the germline ends. CDR3 in DNA: TGCGCCAGCAGCTTGGAAGGAGGCTGGGGGCCGTACGAGCAGTACTTC. It encodes CASSLEGGWGPYEQYF.